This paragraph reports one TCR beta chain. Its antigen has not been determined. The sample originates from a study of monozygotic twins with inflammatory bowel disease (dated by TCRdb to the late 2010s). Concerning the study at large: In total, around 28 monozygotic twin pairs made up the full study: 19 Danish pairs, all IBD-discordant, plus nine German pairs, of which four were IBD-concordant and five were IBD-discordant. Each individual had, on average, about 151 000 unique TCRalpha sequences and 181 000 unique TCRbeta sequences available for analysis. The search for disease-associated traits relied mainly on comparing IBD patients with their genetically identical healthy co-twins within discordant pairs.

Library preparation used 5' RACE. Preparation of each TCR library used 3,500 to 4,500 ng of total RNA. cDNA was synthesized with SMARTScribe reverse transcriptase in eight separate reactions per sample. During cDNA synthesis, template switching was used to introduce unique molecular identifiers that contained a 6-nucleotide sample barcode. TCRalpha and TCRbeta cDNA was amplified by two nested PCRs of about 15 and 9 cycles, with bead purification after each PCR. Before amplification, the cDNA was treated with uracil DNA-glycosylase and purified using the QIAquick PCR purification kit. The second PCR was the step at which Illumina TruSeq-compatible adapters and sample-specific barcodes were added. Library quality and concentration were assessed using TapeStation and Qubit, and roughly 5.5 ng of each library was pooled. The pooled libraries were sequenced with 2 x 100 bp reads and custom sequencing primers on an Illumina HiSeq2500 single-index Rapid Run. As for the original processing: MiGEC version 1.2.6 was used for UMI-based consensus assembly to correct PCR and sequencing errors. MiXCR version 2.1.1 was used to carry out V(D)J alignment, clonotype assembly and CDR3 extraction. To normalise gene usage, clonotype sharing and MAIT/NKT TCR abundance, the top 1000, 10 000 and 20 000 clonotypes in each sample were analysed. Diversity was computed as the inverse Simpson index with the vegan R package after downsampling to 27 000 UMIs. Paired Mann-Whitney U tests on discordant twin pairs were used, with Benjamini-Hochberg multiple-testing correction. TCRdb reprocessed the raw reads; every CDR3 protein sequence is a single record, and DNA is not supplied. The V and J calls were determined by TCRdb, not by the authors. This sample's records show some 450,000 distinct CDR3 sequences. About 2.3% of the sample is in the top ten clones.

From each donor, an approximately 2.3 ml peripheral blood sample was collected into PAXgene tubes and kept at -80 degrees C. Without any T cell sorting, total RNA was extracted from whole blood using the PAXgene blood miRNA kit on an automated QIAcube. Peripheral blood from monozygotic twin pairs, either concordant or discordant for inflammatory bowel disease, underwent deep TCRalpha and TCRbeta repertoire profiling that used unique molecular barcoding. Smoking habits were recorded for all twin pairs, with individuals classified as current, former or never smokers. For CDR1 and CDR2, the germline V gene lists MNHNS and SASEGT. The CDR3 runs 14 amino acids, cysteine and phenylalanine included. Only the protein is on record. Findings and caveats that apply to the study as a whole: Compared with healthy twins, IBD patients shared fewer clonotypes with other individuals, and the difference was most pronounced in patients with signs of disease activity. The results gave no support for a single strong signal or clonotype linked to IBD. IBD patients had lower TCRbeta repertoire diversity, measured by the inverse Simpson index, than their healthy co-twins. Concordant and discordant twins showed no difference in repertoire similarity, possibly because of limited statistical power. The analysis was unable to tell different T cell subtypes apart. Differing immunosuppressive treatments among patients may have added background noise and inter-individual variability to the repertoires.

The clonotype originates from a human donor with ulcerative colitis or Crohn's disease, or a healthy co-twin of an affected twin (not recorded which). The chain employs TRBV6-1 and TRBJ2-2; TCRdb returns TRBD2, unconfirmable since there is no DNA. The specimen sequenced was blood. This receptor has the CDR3 CASRPSGGTGELFF.